These 10 T cell receptor beta chains came from one sample sequenced in a study of long-term antiretroviral therapy in people with HIV. The assay used was immunoSEQ (version v3.0), run at survey level. Method: immunoSEQ multiplex PCR; TCRdb's copy keeps in-frame clones and lacks some. The sample yields around 20,000 clones, around 85% seen once. The source material was unsorted PBMCs, sampled roughly 4 years after starting antiretroviral therapy. The source of these receptors is a young man with HIV.

The chain links TRBV7-2 to TRBJ2-5; D may be TRBD2 (5 bases). Trimming took off 5 bases at V and 3 bases at J, with 10 bases between the two ends. Germline V lookup: CDR1 SGHTA, CDR2 FQGNSA. The CDR3 contains 13 residues. The CDR3 reads CASSDYLEETQYF. CDR3 bases: TGTGCCAGCAGCGACTACCTCGAAGAGACCCAGTACTTC. Full variable domain (rest looked up from reference TRBV7-2 and TRBJ2-5): GAGVSQSPSNKVTEKGKDVELRCDPISGHTALYWYRQSLGQGLEFLIYFQGNSAPDKSGLPSDRFSAERTGGSVSTLTIQRTQQEDSAVYLCASSDYLEETQYFGPGTRLLVL.

This clone has only one observation. The chain joins TRBV7-2 to TRBJ2-5; TRBD1 is a possible D gene (6 bases). The CDR3 is made up of 12 amino acids. CDR1 and CDR2 from the germline V gene are SGHTA and FQGNSA. The V gene lost 8 bases and the J gene lost 4 bases, with 11 bases spanning the gap. The CDR3 sequence: CASGGRGETQYF. The CDR3 DNA reads TGTGCCAGCGGGGGCCGGGGAGAGACCCAGTACTTC.

This chain uses TRBV2 with TRBJ2-7; TRBD2 aligns across 8 bases. This CDR3 is 11 amino acids long. The V and J ends lost 7 bases and 7 bases, in that order; junction bases with no gene match: 3. Germline V lookup: CDR1 SNHLY, CDR2 FYNNEI. CDR3 sequence reads: CASTLAGEQYF. In DNA, the CDR3 is TGTGCCAGCACCTTAGCGGGGGAGCAGTACTTC.

The chain carries TRBV6-1 and TRBJ1-5, with 10 bases that match TRBD1. Per the germline V gene, CDR1 is MNHNS and CDR2 is SASEGT. The CDR3 spans 15 residues. J gave up 7 bases and V 6 bases, and 9 bases lay outside the gene matches. The CDR3 spells CASRYRQGASQPQHF. CDR3 nucleotide sequence: TGTGCCAGCAGGTACCGACAGGGGGCAAGCCAGCCCCAGCATTTT.

This CDR3 is CASSKLAGGNQPQHF. The CDR3 coding sequence is TGTGCCAGCAGCAAATTGGCGGGGGGCAATCAGCCCCAGCATTTT. The chain joins TRBV21-1 to TRBJ1-5. TRBV21-1 is described as a pseudogene. The CDR3 spans 15 residues.

The V gene is TRBV4-2, the J gene TRBJ2-3; the match to TRBD2 covers 11 bases. CDR1 is LGHNA and CDR2 is YNFKEQ in the germline V gene. Trimming cost V 0 bases and J 6 bases; bases outside gene matches: 11. The CDR3 runs to 18 residues. The CDR3 reads CASSQESLAGGLADTQYF. CDR3 DNA sequence: TGTGCCAGCAGCCAAGAATCGCTAGCGGGGGGACTAGCTGATACGCAGTATTTT.

The CDR3 DNA reads TGCAGCGGCCGGGACACCTTGAGCGGGGAGCTGTTTTTT. Translated: CSGRDTLSGELFF. The chain couples TRBV29-1 to TRBJ2-2; the D gene is possibly TRBD1 (6 bases). Trimming shortened V by 7 bases and J by 7 bases, and 16 bases separated the two germline ends. This CDR3 has 13 residues. Germline lookup yields CDR1 SQVTM and CDR2 ANQGSEA.

This chain joins TRBV4-2 and TRBJ2-1; D remains ambiguous. V lost 0 bases, J lost 0 bases, and 9 bases lay in between. The CDR3 totals 16 residues. CDR1 and CDR2 (germline): LGHNA, YNFKEQ. The CDR3 DNA sequence: TGTGCCAGCAGCCAAGATCTGGTTCCCTCCTACAATGAGCAGTTCTTC. It is translated as CASSQDLVPSYNEQFF.

The CDR3 coding sequence is TGTGCCACCAGGGACAGCCGAACTAGCACAGATACGCAGTATTTT. This codes for CATRDSRTSTDTQYF. The chain joins TRBV19 to TRBJ2-3; TRBD1 matches at 7 bases. Germline values: CDR1 LNHDA, CDR2 SQIVND (reference sequence). The CDR3 is 15 amino acids. The V gene end was trimmed by 10 bases and the J gene end by 0 bases; junction bases not matched to a gene: 10.

The chain carries TRBV6-1 and TRBJ2-7; no definite D call. Trimming cost V 4 bases and J 0 bases, with 7 bases left between them. There are 13 residues in the CDR3. Germline V gene sequence: CDR1 MNHNS, CDR2 SASEGT. The CDR3 loop is CASSVWSSYEQYV. Written as DNA, the CDR3 is TGTGCCAGCAGTGTGTGGTCCTCCTACGAGCAGTACGTC.